This TCR beta chain was documented in a study of OX40 agonist ivuxolimab in advanced cancers. At the level of the study: Hepatocellular carcinoma, melanoma, renal cell or head and neck cancer occurred in dose-escalation patients. Study-level findings and limits: At doses 0.1 to 3.0 mg/kg, CD4+ and CD8+ clones expanded.

This CDR3 is built from 16 residues. From germline, CDR1 is SEHNR and CDR2 FQNEAQ (reference sequence). Trimming cost V 4 bases and J 2 bases; bases outside gene matches: 8. On this clone itself: Its antigen is still unknown.

Repertoires were generated with immunoSEQ multiplex PCR, while TCRdb's copy carries only in-frame clones and drops some. The sample lists roughly 70,000 clones, about 83% seen once, with under 7.5% in the top ten. The rearrangement joins TRBV7-9 to TRBJ1-2; TRBD1 matches 9 bases. The clonotype was recovered from an adult with an advanced solid tumor such as melanoma, head and neck, liver or kidney cancer. Sequencing used CD4+ or CD8+ T cells sorted from blood, obtained in a trial of the OX40 agonist ivuxolimab. CDR3 protein: CASSSLPGQGNYGYTF. The CDR3 region has the DNA TGTGCCAGCAGCTCGCTACCGGGACAGGGAAACTATGGCTACACCTTC.